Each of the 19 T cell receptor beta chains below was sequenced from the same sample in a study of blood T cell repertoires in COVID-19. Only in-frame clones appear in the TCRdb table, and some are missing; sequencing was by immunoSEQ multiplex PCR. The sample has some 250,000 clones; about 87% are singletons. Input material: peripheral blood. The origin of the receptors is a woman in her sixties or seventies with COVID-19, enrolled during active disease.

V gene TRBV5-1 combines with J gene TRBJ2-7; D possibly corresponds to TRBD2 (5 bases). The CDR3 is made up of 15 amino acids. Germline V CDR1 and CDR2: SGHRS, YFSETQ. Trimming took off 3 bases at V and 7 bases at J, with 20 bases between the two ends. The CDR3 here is CASSSSLVLGGEQYF. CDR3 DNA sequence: TGCGCCAGCAGCTCATCCCTCGTACTAGGTGGGGAGCAGTACTTC.

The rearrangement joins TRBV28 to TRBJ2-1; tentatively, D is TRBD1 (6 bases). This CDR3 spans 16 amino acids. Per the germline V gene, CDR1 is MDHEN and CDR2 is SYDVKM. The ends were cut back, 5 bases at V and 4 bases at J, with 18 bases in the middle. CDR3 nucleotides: TGTGCCAGCAGTCCTACCGAAGGGACAAGTTACAATGAGCAGTTCTTC. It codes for CASSPTEGTSYNEQFF.

This chain's CDR3 is CASSLGPWDTQYF. The CDR3 nucleotides read TGTGCCAGCAGTCTTGGCCCGTGGGATACGCAGTATTTT. V and J are TRBV28 and TRBJ2-3; D gene ambiguous. Germline CDR1 and CDR2: MDHEN and SYDVKM. The ends were cut back, 5 bases at V and 6 bases at J, with 12 bases in the middle. This CDR3 comprises 13 residues. Combining the CDR3 with reference TRBV28 and TRBJ2-3 gives the whole variable domain DVKVTQSSRYLVKRTGEKVFLECVQDMDHENMFWYRQDPGLGLRLIYFSYDVKMKEKGDIPEGYSVSREKKERFSLILESASTNQTSMYLCASSLGPWDTQYFGPGTRLTVL.

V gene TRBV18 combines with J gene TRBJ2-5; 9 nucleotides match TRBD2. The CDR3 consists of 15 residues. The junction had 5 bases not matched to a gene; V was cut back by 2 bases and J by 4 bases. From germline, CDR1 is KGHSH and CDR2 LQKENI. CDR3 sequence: CASSPWVSGRETQYF. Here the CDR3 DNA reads TGTGCCAGCTCACCATGGGTTAGCGGGAGAGAGACCCAGTACTTC.

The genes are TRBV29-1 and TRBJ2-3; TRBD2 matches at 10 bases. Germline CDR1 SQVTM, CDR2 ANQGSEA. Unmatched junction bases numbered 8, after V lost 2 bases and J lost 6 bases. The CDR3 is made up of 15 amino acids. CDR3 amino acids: CSVESALAGVDTQYF. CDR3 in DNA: TGCAGCGTTGAAAGTGCGCTAGCGGGAGTGGATACGCAGTATTTT.

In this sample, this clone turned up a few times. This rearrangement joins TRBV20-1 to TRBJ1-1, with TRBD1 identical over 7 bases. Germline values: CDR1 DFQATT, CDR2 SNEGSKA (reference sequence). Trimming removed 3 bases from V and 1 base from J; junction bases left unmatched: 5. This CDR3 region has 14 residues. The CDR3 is CSASPDRRNTEAFF. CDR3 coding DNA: TGCAGTGCTAGTCCGGACAGGAGGAACACTGAAGCTTTCTTT.

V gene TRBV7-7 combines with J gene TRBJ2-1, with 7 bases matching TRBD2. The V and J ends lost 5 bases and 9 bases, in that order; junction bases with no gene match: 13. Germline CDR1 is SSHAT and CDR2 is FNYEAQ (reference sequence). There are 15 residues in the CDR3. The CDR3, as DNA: TGTGCCAGCAGCATTAGGGACTACCCCCCTCGTGAGCAGTTCTTC. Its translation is CASSIRDYPPREQFF.

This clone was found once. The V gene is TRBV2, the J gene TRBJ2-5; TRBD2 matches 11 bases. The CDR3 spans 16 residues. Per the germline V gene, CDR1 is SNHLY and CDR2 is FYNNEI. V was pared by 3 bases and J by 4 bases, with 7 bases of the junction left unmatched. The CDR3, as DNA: TGTGCCAGCAGTGATCGTAGCGGGAGGGCCATAGAGACCCAGTACTTC. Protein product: CASSDRSGRAIETQYF.

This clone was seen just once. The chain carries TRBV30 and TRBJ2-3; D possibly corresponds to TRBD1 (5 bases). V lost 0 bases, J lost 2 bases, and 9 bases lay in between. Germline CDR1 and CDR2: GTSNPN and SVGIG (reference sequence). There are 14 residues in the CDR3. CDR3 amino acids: CAWSVGAPTDTQYF. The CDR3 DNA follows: TGTGCCTGGAGTGTAGGGGCTCCCACAGATACGCAGTATTTT.

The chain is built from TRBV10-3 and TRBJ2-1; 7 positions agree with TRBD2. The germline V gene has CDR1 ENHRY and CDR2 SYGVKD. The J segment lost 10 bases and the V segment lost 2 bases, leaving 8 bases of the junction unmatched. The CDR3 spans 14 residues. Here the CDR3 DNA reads TGTGCCATCAGTGAGGAGGCGGGAGCACGGGAGCAGTTCTTC. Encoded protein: CAISEEAGAREQFF.

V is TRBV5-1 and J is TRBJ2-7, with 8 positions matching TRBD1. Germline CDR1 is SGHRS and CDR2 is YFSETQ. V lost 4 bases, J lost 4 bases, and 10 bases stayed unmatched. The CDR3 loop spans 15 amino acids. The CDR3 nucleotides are TGCGCCAGCAGCAGGTTACAGGGGGAAGGGTACGAGCAGTACTTC. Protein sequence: CASSRLQGEGYEQYF.

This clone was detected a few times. The CDR3 loop reads CATSTGSRSYEQYF. DNA of the CDR3: TGTGCCACCAGCACCGGGAGTAGGTCCTACGAGCAGTACTTC. The V call is TRBV15, the J call TRBJ2-7, with D possibly matching TRBD2 (6 bases). Trimming shortened V by 4 bases and J by 1 base, and 11 bases separated the two germline ends. Germline V gives CDR1 LNHNV, CDR2 YYDKDF (reference sequence). The CDR3 sequence is 14 residues long.

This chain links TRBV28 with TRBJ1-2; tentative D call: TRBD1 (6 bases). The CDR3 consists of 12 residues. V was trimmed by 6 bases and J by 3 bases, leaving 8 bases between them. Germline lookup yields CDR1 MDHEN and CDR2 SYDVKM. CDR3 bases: TGTGCCAGCAGGGACAGAGACTATGGCTACACCTTC. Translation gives CASRDRDYGYTF.

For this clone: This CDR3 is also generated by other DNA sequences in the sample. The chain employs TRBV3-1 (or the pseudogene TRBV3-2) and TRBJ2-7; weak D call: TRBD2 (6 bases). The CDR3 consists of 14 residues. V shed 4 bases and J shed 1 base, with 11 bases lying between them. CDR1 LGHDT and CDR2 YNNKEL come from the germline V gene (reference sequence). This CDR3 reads CASSPSGRSYEQYF. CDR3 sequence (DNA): TGTGCCAGCAGCCCCTCGGGGAGGTCCTACGAGCAGTACTTC.

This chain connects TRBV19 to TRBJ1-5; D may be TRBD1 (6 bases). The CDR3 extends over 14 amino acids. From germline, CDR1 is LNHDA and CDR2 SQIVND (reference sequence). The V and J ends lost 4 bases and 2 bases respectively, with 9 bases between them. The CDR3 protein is CASSKAGGNQPQHF. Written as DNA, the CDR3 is TGTGCCAGTAGTAAGGCAGGGGGCAATCAGCCCCAGCATTTT.

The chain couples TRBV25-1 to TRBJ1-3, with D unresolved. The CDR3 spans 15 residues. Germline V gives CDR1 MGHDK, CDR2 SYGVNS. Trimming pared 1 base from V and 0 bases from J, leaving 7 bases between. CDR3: CASSELGSSGNTIYF. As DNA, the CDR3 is TGTGCCAGCAGTGAATTGGGGAGCTCTGGAAACACCATATATTTT.

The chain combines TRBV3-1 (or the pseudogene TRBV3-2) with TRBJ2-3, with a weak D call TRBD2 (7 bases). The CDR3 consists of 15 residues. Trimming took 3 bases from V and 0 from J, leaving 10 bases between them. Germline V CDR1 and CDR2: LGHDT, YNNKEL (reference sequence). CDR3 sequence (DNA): TGTGCCAGCAGCCACGGGGGGCGGAGCACAGATACGCAGTATTTT. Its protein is CASSHGGRSTDTQYF.

CDR3 DNA: TGTGCCAGCAGCTTGGAGACTAGCGCAGAGACCCAGTACTTC. Translated: CASSLETSAETQYF. V and J are TRBV5-4 and TRBJ2-5; 8 bases agree with TRBD2. The CDR3 consists of 14 residues. V shed 0 bases and J 4 bases; nucleotides not matched to a gene: 2. Germline V gene data show CDR1 as SGHNT and CDR2 as YYREEE (reference sequence). Full variable domain (missing parts from reference TRBV5-4 and TRBJ2-5): ETGVTQSPTHLIKTRGQQVTLRCSSQSGHNTVSWYQQALGQGPQFIFQYYREEENGRGNFPPRFSGLQFPNYSSELNVNALELDDSALYLCASSLETSAETQYFGPGTRLLVL.

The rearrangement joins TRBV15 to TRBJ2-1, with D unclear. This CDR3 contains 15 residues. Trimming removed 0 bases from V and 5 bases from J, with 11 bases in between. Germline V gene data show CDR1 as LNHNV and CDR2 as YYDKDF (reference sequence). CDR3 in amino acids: CATSRDGEPDNEQFF. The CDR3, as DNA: TGTGCCACCAGCAGAGACGGAGAGCCAGACAATGAGCAGTTCTTC. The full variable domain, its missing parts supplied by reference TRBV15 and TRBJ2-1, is DAMVIQNPRYQVTQFGKPVTLSCSQTLNHNVMYWYQQKSSQAPKLLFHYYDKDFNNEADTPDNFQSRRPNTSFCFLDIRSPGLGDTAMYLCATSRDGEPDNEQFFGPGTRLTVL.